This T cell receptor (beta chain) was profiled in a study of CD8 T cells in ankylosing spondylitis (TCRdb year 2017). For the wider study: T cell receptor beta repertoires were profiled in healthy donors and ankylosing spondylitis patients so that disease-linked TCR variants could be found. The full study cohort comprised around 25 ankylosing spondylitis patients and approximately 100 healthy donors. Peripheral blood samples were taken, and synovial fluid was additionally collected from ankylosing spondylitis patients.

Trimming removed 3 bases from V and 5 bases from J, leaving 4 bases between the germline ends. Including the terminal cysteine and phenylalanine, the CDR3 comprises 11 residues. CDR3 DNA is the only sequence kept; it has 33 bases, read in frame from the first base. On the study overall, not on this receptor specifically: Blood from ankylosing spondylitis patients appeared to be characterized by a TCR beta motif composed of 7 to 9 highly homologous amino acid variants. Some motif variants were previously reported in synovial fluid and blood of reactive arthritis patients, suggesting common disease-initiation mechanisms. The disease-linked clones had a CD8+ phenotype and were found at relatively low frequencies in peripheral blood. The disease-linked clones were reported as significantly enriched in matched synovial fluid samples from ankylosing spondylitis patients.

The sequencer was an Illumina HiSeq 2500. TCR beta libraries were prepared by quantitative 5'-RACE with molecular barcodes. The original pipeline was this. Disease-linked TCR variants were identified with a new computational method built on a probabilistic model of VDJ rearrangement. TCRdb ran its own pipeline on the public reads, namely fastp trimming at Q25 and MiXCR clone calling, and kept in-frame beta chains. CDR3 protein sequences are deduplicated, and each keeps its most common genes and DNA. The authors' filters were not applied to this entry. Counted in this sample were some 140,000 distinct CDR3 sequences; more than 7% of them appeared once. The top ten clones comprise 6% to 8% of the sample. This clonotype is deemed medium-sized (0.01 to 0.1%). It has no known antigen specificity. No quality values exist for individual bases; no much larger clone is one base distant. Synovial fluid samples and blood samples obtained from the same ankylosing spondylitis patients were matched.

The specimen was synovial fluid, either unsorted or a sorted T cell fraction (not recorded which). The sequence came from a male donor with ankylosing spondylitis. The chain uses TRBV12-3 or TRBV12-4 and TRBJ2-5; the D gene is unclear. The bases are TGTGCCAGCAGTTTCTCGGAGACCCAGTACTTC. This yields the protein CASSFSETQYF.